Shown below are 16 T cell receptor beta chains from a single sample sequenced in a study of response to subunit inactivated influenza vaccine. One entry per CDR3 protein results from TCRdb running MiXCR on the RT-PCR reads. In the table there are around 760,000 distinct CDR3 sequences, around 13% of which are singletons. The input for sequencing was PBMCs from blood, taken roughly 15 days before vaccination. The receptors originated from a man aged 50 to 60 who received an inactivated influenza vaccine.

This chain uses TRBV4-3 with TRBJ2-5, with 10 bases identical to TRBD2. The CDR3 spans 15 residues. Germline V gene lookup returns CDR1 LGHNA and CDR2 YSLEER. Unmatched junction bases numbered 7, after V lost 4 bases and J lost 5 bases. The DNA of the CDR3 is TGCGCCAGCAGCCCAGCGGGGGGGCGTTGGGAGACCCAGTACTTC. It specifies CASSPAGGRWETQYF.

A few counts support this clonotype. This chain uses TRBV20-1 with TRBJ2-7; 12 bases line up with TRBD2. The ends lost 4 bases at V and 2 bases at J; junction bases unmatched: 6. The germline V gene has CDR1 DFQATT and CDR2 SNEGSKA (reference sequence). The CDR3 has 15 residues. CDR3 amino acids: CSATQTSGGAYEQYF. The CDR3 bases are TGCAGTGCTACCCAGACTAGCGGGGGAGCCTACGAGCAGTACTTC.

The chain combines TRBV10-3 with TRBJ2-7; no clear D. The CDR3 runs to 14 residues. Germline CDR1 reads ENHRY; CDR2 reads SYGVKD. Trimming shortened V by 7 bases and J by 6 bases, and 19 bases separated the two germline ends. The CDR3 coding sequence is TGTGCCATCAACTCGGTGACATCGAGTAGCGAGCAGTACTTC. As protein: CAINSVTSSSEQYF.

The chain has TRBV20-1 and TRBJ2-2; D ambiguous. This CDR3 is 12 amino acids long. The germline V gene encodes CDR1 DFQATT and CDR2 SNEGSKA (reference sequence). Trimming cost V 1 base and J 8 bases, with 8 bases left between them. The CDR3 DNA follows: TGCAGTGCTAGAGGTCCAGAGGGGGAGCTGTTTTTT. It codes for CSARGPEGELFF.

This clonotype was observed a handful of times. V is TRBV28 and J is TRBJ1-1; TRBD1 is a possible D gene (6 bases). The V and J ends lost 6 bases and 3 bases respectively, with 14 bases between them. The CDR3 extends over 14 amino acids. Germline CDR1 is MDHEN and CDR2 is SYDVKM. CDR3 amino acids: CASRKGGGDTEAFF. In DNA form, the CDR3 reads TGTGCCAGCAGGAAGGGGGGAGGAGACACTGAAGCTTTCTTT.

Concerning this clonotype itself: Germline is not matched at one junction end, which may reflect a read error. This chain joins TRBV18 and TRBJ2-3; 9 nucleotides match TRBD2. This CDR3 has 12 amino acids. CDR1 is KGHSH and CDR2 is LQKENI in the germline V gene. DNA for the CDR3: TGTGCCAGCTCACGGGATAGCGGGAGCTTGCATTTT. Its protein product is CASSRDSGSLHF.

This clonotype appeared many times. J is TRBJ2-1 and V is TRBV15; TRBD2 might be the D (5 bases). The length of the CDR3 is 15 residues. Germline V gene sequence: CDR1 LNHNV, CDR2 YYDKDF (reference sequence). Trimming shortened V by 3 bases and J by 8 bases, and 17 bases separated the two germline ends. As DNA, the CDR3 is TGTGCCACCAGCAGTTTTAGAGGGAAAGGGTATGAGCAGTTCTTC. It is translated as CATSSFRGKGYEQFF.

The rearrangement links TRBV3-1 to TRBJ2-7; tentative D call: TRBD1 (6 bases). This CDR3 has 16 amino acids. V lost 1 base to trimming and J lost 2 bases, with 15 bases between them. Germline CDR1 reads LGHDT; CDR2 reads YNNKEL (reference sequence). This CDR3 is CASSQGPVAGAYEQYF. In DNA form, the CDR3 reads TGTGCCAGCAGCCAAGGACCCGTTGCAGGGGCCTACGAGCAGTACTTC.

The table lists this clonotype with a few counts. The gene calls are TRBV12-3 or TRBV12-4 and TRBJ2-3, with 7 bases identical to TRBD1. After removal of 6 bases from V and 5 bases from J, the junction contained 2 bases not matched to a gene. This CDR3 has 12 residues. The CDR3 nucleotides read TGTGCCAGCAGCGGGGACAGAGATACGCAGTATTTT. Amino acids: CASSGDRDTQYF.

This clonotype came up a few times. The V call is TRBV7-8, the J call TRBJ1-1; TRBD1 matches at 9 bases. The CDR3 has 15 residues. CDR1 and CDR2 from the germline V gene are SGHVS and FQNEAQ. V trimming: 2 bases; J trimming: 5 bases; junction bases outside the gene matches: 6. For the CDR3, the DNA is TGTGCCAGCAGCTTACCGGGACAGGGTCGTACTGAAGCTTTCTTT. It yields the protein CASSLPGQGRTEAFF.

This clonotype has a count of ten or more. The CDR3 bases are TGTGCCAGCAGATCGACAGGGATTCCCTTAGCCGGGGAGCTGTTTTTT. Its protein is CASRSTGIPLAGELFF. The chain uses TRBV6-1 and TRBJ2-2, with TRBD1 identical over 7 bases. Germline V gene data show CDR1 as MNHNS and CDR2 as SASEGT. The J segment lost 6 bases and the V segment lost 6 bases, leaving 13 bases of the junction unmatched. There are 16 residues in the CDR3.

The V call is TRBV6-1, the J call TRBJ2-7, with 10 nucleotides matching TRBD2. Germline CDR1 MNHNS, CDR2 SASEGT. With V trimmed by 6 bases and J by 4 bases, 9 bases remained unmatched. CDR3 size: 15 residues. CDR3 region: CASRRYQAGGYEQYF. Written as DNA, the CDR3 is TGTGCCAGCAGGAGGTACCAAGCGGGAGGGTACGAGCAGTACTTC.

Ten or more counts support this clonotype. The CDR3 spells CSVLTSEGTEKLFF. The DNA for the CDR3 is TGCAGCGTTTTAACGTCGGAGGGGACTGAAAAACTGTTTTTT. The V gene is TRBV29-1, the J gene TRBJ1-4; possible D gene TRBD1, 5 bases. The CDR3 totals 14 residues. Germline V gene sequence: CDR1 SQVTM, CDR2 ANQGSEA. V gave up 5 bases and J gave up 7 bases, with 17 bases separating them. The whole variable domain, filled in from reference TRBV29-1 and TRBJ1-4, reads SAVISQKPSRDICQRGTSLTIQCQVDSQVTMMFWYRQQPGQSLTLIATANQGSEATYESGFVIDKFPISRPNLTFSTLTVSNMSPEDSSIYLCSVLTSEGTEKLFFGSGTQLSVL.

J is TRBJ2-5 and V is TRBV5-5; 8 bases line up with TRBD2. Germline V gene sequence: CDR1 SGHKS, CDR2 YYEKEE (reference sequence). With V trimmed by 0 bases and J by 7 bases, 11 bases remained unmatched. This CDR3 is 16 amino acids long. The CDR3 nucleotides read TGTGCCAGCAGCTTGGTCGGAGCGGGGGCCATTAGGACCCAGTACTTC. Amino acids: CASSLVGAGAIRTQYF.

This clonotype came up many times. The rearrangement links TRBV5-1 to TRBJ2-7, with 7 bases matching TRBD2. The CDR3 is made up of 14 amino acids. The ends lost 0 bases at V and 3 bases at J; junction bases unmatched: 3. Germline V gives CDR1 SGHRS, CDR2 YFSETQ. The CDR3 here is CASSLAGTIYEQYF. The CDR3 DNA is TGCGCCAGCAGCTTGGCCGGGACTATCTACGAGCAGTACTTC. The full variable domain, with the rest looked up from reference TRBV5-1 and TRBJ2-7, is KAGVTQTPRYLIKTRGQQVTLSCSPISGHRSVSWYQQTPGQGLQFLFEYFSETQRNKGNFPGRFSGRQFSNSRSEMNVSTLELGDSALYLCASSLAGTIYEQYFGPGTRLTVT.

This clonotype has just a few counts. The chain couples TRBV12-3 or TRBV12-4 to TRBJ2-7; D possibly uses TRBD1 or TRBD2 (5 bases each). This CDR3 has 16 amino acids. Trimming left V 3 bases short and J 3 bases short, with 18 bases between. CDR3 in amino acids: CASSLVLGLAVYEQYF. The CDR3 nucleotides are TGTGCCAGCAGTTTGGTTTTGGGGCTAGCTGTCTACGAGCAGTACTTC.